One sample yielded the 30 T cell receptor beta chains listed below, sequenced in a study of shared clonotypes between healthy human individuals. The table came from immunoSEQ multiplex PCR; TCRdb's copy has only in-frame clones and leaves some out. The sample shows 1,400,000 or so clones, about 98.5% of them seen only once. Source material: naive CD4+ T cells sorted from blood. This sample's subset: CD45RA+ positively selected. Source of these receptors: a man under 40 in good health.

The chain joins TRBV11-1 to TRBJ2-3; D remains unclear. The ends were cut back, 5 bases at V and 5 bases at J, with 20 bases in the middle. This CDR3 has 16 residues. In germline, CDR1 is SGHAT, CDR2 FQDESV (reference sequence). DNA for the CDR3: TGTGCCAGCAGCCTAGGAACGTGGCACCCCCAAGATACGCAGTATTTT. Amino acid sequence: CASSLGTWHPQDTQYF.

The chain is built from TRBV7-2 and TRBJ2-7; D gene unclear. V shed 5 bases and J shed 4 bases, with 18 bases lying between them. The CDR3 is 15 amino acids. Germline V gene data show CDR1 as SGHTA and CDR2 as FQGNSA. In nucleotides, the CDR3 is TGTGCCAGCAGCATTACCACCGGAACTGTTTACGAGCAGTACTTC. Its protein product is CASSITTGTVYEQYF.

This clone was found once. The rearrangement uses TRBV5-4 and TRBJ2-3; D might be TRBD2 (6 bases). From germline, CDR1 is SGHNT and CDR2 YYREEE (reference sequence). The CDR3 sequence is 16 residues long. With 1 base removed from V and 0 bases from J, the gap between germline ends came to 12 bases. The CDR3 here is CASSLSAGSSTDTQYF. The CDR3 DNA sequence: TGTGCCAGCAGCTTGTCGGCGGGATCTAGCACAGATACGCAGTATTTT. The entire variable domain, with the rest obtained from reference TRBV5-4 and TRBJ2-3, is as follows: ETGVTQSPTHLIKTRGQQVTLRCSSQSGHNTVSWYQQALGQGPQFIFQYYREEENGRGNFPPRFSGLQFPNYSSELNVNALELDDSALYLCASSLSAGSSTDTQYFGPGTRLTVL.

This chain connects TRBV5-1 to TRBJ2-3; D is unresolved. Germline V gives CDR1 SGHRS, CDR2 YFSETQ. This CDR3 spans 15 amino acids. V was clipped by 2 bases and J by 0 bases, with 10 bases between them. The CDR3 region has the DNA TGCGCCAGCAGCTTAGCCCAGTCTAGCACAGATACGCAGTATTTT. Protein: CASSLAQSSTDTQYF.

This chain uses TRBV14 with TRBJ2-1; the match to TRBD2 covers 16 bases. Germline lookup yields CDR1 SGHDN and CDR2 FVKESK. Losses at the gene ends were 0 bases for V and 8 bases for J; bases not matched to a gene: 13. The CDR3 length is 20 residues. This CDR3 is CASSQDFAGTSGRAGDEQFF. The CDR3 nucleotides read TGTGCCAGCAGCCAAGATTTCGCCGGGACTAGCGGGAGGGCCGGCGATGAGCAGTTCTTC. Looking up the rest from reference TRBV14 and TRBJ2-1 gives the full variable domain: EAGVTQFPSHSVIEKGQTVTLRCDPISGHDNLYWYRRVMGKEIKFLLHFVKESKQDESGMPNNRFLAERTGGTYSTLKVQPAELEDSGVYFCASSQDFAGTSGRAGDEQFFGPGTRLTVL.

The genes are TRBV9 and TRBJ2-7; no firm D call. The CDR3 runs 14 residues. Germline assignment: CDR1 SGDLS and CDR2 YYNGEE. Trimming removed 0 bases at V and 2 bases at J, with 9 bases between. CDR3 nucleotides: TGTGCCAGCAGCGTAGGGACGACGACCTACGAGCAGTACTTC. Translation gives CASSVGTTTYEQYF.

The chain has TRBV5-1 and TRBJ2-1, with 9 bases that match TRBD2. Per germline, CDR1 SGHRS and CDR2 YFSETQ. The CDR3 is made up of 15 amino acids. Trimming removed 4 bases from V and 5 bases from J; junction bases left unmatched: 7. Here the CDR3 DNA reads TGCGCCAGCAGCCGCCTAGCGGGATTAGACAATGAGCAGTTCTTC. Amino acid sequence: CASSRLAGLDNEQFF.

Turning to this clone: Sequence at one end of the junction differs from germline and may be a read error. The chain uses TRBV28 and TRBJ2-1; 8 positions match TRBD2. This CDR3 region has 12 residues. Germline V gives CDR1 MDHEN, CDR2 SYDVKM. Here the CDR3 reads CATGTRLIPPLF. CDR3 coding DNA: TGTGCCACCGGGACTAGGCTCATACCGCCGCTCTTC.

This clone was found once. The rearrangement joins TRBV28 to TRBJ2-1; 13 bases match TRBD2. J gave up 0 bases and V 4 bases, and 9 bases lay outside the gene matches. This CDR3 contains 19 residues. The V gene's germline CDR1 is MDHEN and CDR2 SYDVKM. The CDR3 DNA reads as TGTGCCAGCAGTTCCCCGGGACTAGCGGGACCCCTCTCCTACAATGAGCAGTTCTTC. Protein sequence: CASSSPGLAGPLSYNEQFF. The whole variable domain, remainder taken from reference TRBV28 and TRBJ2-1, is DVKVTQSSRYLVKRTGEKVFLECVQDMDHENMFWYRQDPGLGLRLIYFSYDVKMKEKGDIPEGYSVSREKKERFSLILESASTNQTSMYLCASSSPGLAGPLSYNEQFFGPGTRLTVL.

The J gene is TRBJ1-5, the V gene TRBV10-2; D ambiguous. This CDR3 is 14 amino acids long. V dropped 2 bases and J dropped 2 bases, with 7 bases sitting between them. From germline, CDR1 is WSHSY and CDR2 SAAADI. This CDR3 reads CASSEQGGNQPQHF. In DNA form, the CDR3 reads TGCGCCAGCAGTGAGCAAGGAGGCAATCAGCCCCAGCATTTT.

Worth noting for this clone: Other DNA sequences in this sample translate to the same CDR3. The V gene is TRBV18, the J gene TRBJ2-5; D uncertain. In germline, CDR1 is KGHSH, CDR2 LQKENI. There are 12 residues in the CDR3. V was trimmed by 2 bases and J by 1 base, leaving 2 bases between them. The CDR3 region has the DNA TGTGCCAGCTCACCAACCCAAGAGACCCAGTACTTC. Protein: CASSPTQETQYF.

This clone showed up just a few times. In nucleotides, the CDR3 is TGTGCCAGCAGCTTAGACAACTACGAGCAGTACTTC. This codes for CASSLDNYEQYF. The genes are TRBV7-9 and TRBJ2-7; D gene unclear. The CDR3 covers 12 residues. Germline CDR1 and CDR2: SEHNR and FQNEAQ (reference sequence). V lost 1 base to trimming and J lost 3 bases, with 4 bases between them.

The CDR3 DNA sequence: TGTGCCAGCAGCACCATCACAACTGAAGCTTTCTTT. This translates into CASSTITTEAFF. The chain has TRBV14 and TRBJ1-1, with D unclear. With 5 bases removed from V and 5 bases from J, the gap between germline ends came to 9 bases. The CDR3 extends over 12 amino acids. CDR1 is SGHDN and CDR2 is FVKESK in the germline V gene. The entire variable domain, with the rest obtained from reference TRBV14 and TRBJ1-1, is as follows: EAGVTQFPSHSVIEKGQTVTLRCDPISGHDNLYWYRRVMGKEIKFLLHFVKESKQDESGMPNNRFLAERTGGTYSTLKVQPAELEDSGVYFCASSTITTEAFFGQGTRLTVV.

This clone has just one count. The chain employs TRBV7-2 and TRBJ2-5; D gene ambiguous. The CDR3 length is 16 residues. Trimming took off 5 bases at V and 7 bases at J, with 23 bases between the two ends. CDR1 is SGHTA, CDR2 FQGNSA, per germline. Here the CDR3 DNA reads TGTGCCAGCAGCCCACAGCTCTTGCCGACGCTGCGGACCCAGTACTTC. This translates into CASSPQLLPTLRTQYF.

In its sample, this clone was seen once. The chain combines TRBV5-1 with TRBJ1-2; TRBD1 matches 10 bases. The CDR3 covers 17 residues. CDR1 and CDR2 from the germline V gene are SGHRS and YFSETQ. Trimming removed 2 bases from V and 6 bases from J; junction bases left unmatched: 13. The DNA for the CDR3 is TGCGCCAGCAGCTTTGATAACCCGTGGACAGGGGGGAATGGCTACACCTTC. It encodes CASSFDNPWTGGNGYTF.

The V and J genes are TRBV10-3 and TRBJ2-4, with 12 bases identical to TRBD1. Germline CDR1 is ENHRY and CDR2 is SYGVKD. The CDR3 contains 19 residues. The ends lost 2 bases at V and 3 bases at J; junction bases unmatched: 11. The CDR3 reads CAISEPRDRGRQGKNIQYF. CDR3 DNA: TGTGCCATCAGTGAGCCACGGGACAGGGGGCGCCAGGGCAAAAACATTCAGTACTTC.

The chain has TRBV11-2 and TRBJ2-7; 11 nucleotides match TRBD1. The CDR3 has 16 residues. CDR1 is SGHAT and CDR2 is FQNNGV in the germline V gene. V shed 2 bases and J 3 bases; nucleotides not matched to a gene: 6. Here the CDR3 reads CASSLTSGQGVYEQYF. CDR3 in DNA: TGTGCCAGCAGCTTAACATCGGGACAGGGGGTCTACGAGCAGTACTTC.

The genes are TRBV10-1 and TRBJ1-1; 9 nucleotides align to TRBD1. V shed 7 bases, J shed 8 bases, and the junction held 5 bases outside the gene matches. Germline loops: CDR1 WNHNN, CDR2 SYGVQD (reference sequence). The CDR3 length is 12 residues. In DNA form, the CDR3 reads TGCGCCAGCACCGCCACAGGGGGCGAAGCTTTCTTT. It specifies CASTATGGEAFF.

The chain uses TRBV11-3 and TRBJ2-3; no clear D. Looked up from germline, CDR1 is SGHNT and CDR2 is YENEEA. The CDR3 spans 13 residues. The germline V and J ends were trimmed by 1 base and 11 bases, with 13 bases remaining between them. The CDR3 reads CASSLGGADRQYF. The CDR3 nucleotides read TGTGCCAGCAGCTTAGGTGGCGCAGACCGGCAGTATTTT.

The CDR3 loop is CASSEFRALGSYEQYF. The CDR3 nucleotides are TGTGCCAGCAGTGAATTTAGGGCATTAGGCTCCTACGAGCAGTACTTC. The rearrangement uses TRBV25-1 and TRBJ2-7, with D unclear. CDR3 length: 16 amino acids. V gave up 1 base and J gave up 0 bases, with 13 bases separating them. Germline V gives CDR1 MGHDK, CDR2 SYGVNS.

J is TRBJ2-1 and V is TRBV9, with 9 bases that match TRBD2. The J segment lost 6 bases and the V segment lost 2 bases, leaving 9 bases of the junction unmatched. The CDR3 is made up of 16 amino acids. Germline CDR1 reads SGDLS; CDR2 reads YYNGEE. The CDR3 sequence is CASSVGGLAGLNEQFF. CDR3 bases: TGTGCCAGCAGCGTGGGGGGCCTAGCGGGACTCAATGAGCAGTTCTTC.

The V call is TRBV27, the J call TRBJ2-7; D gene uncertain. Germline CDR1 is MNHEY and CDR2 is SMNVEV (reference sequence). There are 15 residues in the CDR3. V lost 6 bases and J lost 2, with 17 bases in between. This chain's CDR3 is CASRLVARKPYEQYF. The CDR3 region has the DNA TGTGCCAGCAGACTCGTAGCCAGGAAACCCTACGAGCAGTACTTC.

The genes are TRBV29-1 and TRBJ2-7; no reliable D call. The CDR3 is 13 amino acids. In germline, CDR1 is SQVTM, CDR2 ANQGSEA. Trimming removed 5 bases from V and 0 bases from J, with 11 bases in between. This chain's CDR3 is CSVSQLFSYEQYF. The CDR3 nucleotides are TGCAGCGTTAGCCAGCTCTTCTCCTACGAGCAGTACTTC.

This clone was recorded only once. The chain has TRBV7-3 and TRBJ2-7, with D unclear. V was shortened by 4 bases and J by 2 bases, with 9 bases between the two germline ends. The CDR3 is made up of 13 amino acids. Germline-derived CDR1 and CDR2 are SGHTA and FQGTGA. The CDR3 DNA is TGTGCCAGCAGCTGGTCGATGGCCTACGAGCAGTACTTC. This sequence encodes CASSWSMAYEQYF. The variable domain in full, with the rest retrieved from reference TRBV7-3 and TRBJ2-7, is GAGVSQTPSNKVTEKGKYVELRCDPISGHTALYWYRQSLGQGPEFLIYFQGTGAADDSGLPNDRFFAVRPEGSVSTLKIQRTERGDSAVYLCASSWSMAYEQYFGPGTRLTVT.

The CDR3 DNA is TGTGCCAGCAGCTTGCGACAGGCCCGCGAAGAGACCCAGTACTTC. It translates to CASSLRQAREETQYF. The chain joins TRBV7-2 to TRBJ2-5; a weak D match, TRBD1 (6 bases). From germline, CDR1 is SGHTA and CDR2 FQGNSA. The CDR3 extends over 15 amino acids. With 3 bases removed from V and 3 bases from J, the gap between germline ends came to 14 bases.

V gene TRBV11-2 combines with J gene TRBJ1-1; no clear D gene. With 1 base removed from V and 0 bases from J, the gap between germline ends came to 3 bases. Germline V gene lookup returns CDR1 SGHAT and CDR2 FQNNGV. CDR3 length: 13 residues. The CDR3 DNA follows: TGTGCCAGCAGCTTAGTCGTGAACACTGAAGCTTTCTTT. Protein product: CASSLVVNTEAFF.

For this clone: Other DNA sequences in this sample translate to the same CDR3. The chain couples TRBV9 to TRBJ1-1; possible D gene TRBD1, 5 bases. Germline values: CDR1 SGDLS, CDR2 YYNGEE. V was pared by 4 bases and J by 1 base, with 11 bases between. The CDR3 sequence is 14 residues long. The CDR3 sequence: CASSPTTGNTEAFF. The CDR3 nucleotides read TGTGCCAGCAGCCCAACTACAGGGAACACTGAAGCTTTCTTT.

The chain carries TRBV6-1 and TRBJ1-2, with 8 bases that match TRBD1. With 8 bases clipped from V and 8 bases from J, the junction kept 10 bases outside the gene matches. The CDR3 covers 13 residues. Germline assignment: CDR1 MNHNS and CDR2 SASEGT. CDR3 nucleotide sequence: TGTGCCAGCCAGGGACAGGCGTTTAAGGGCTACACCTTC. This encodes CASQGQAFKGYTF.

The chain combines TRBV4-2 with TRBJ1-2, with D maybe TRBD1 (6 bases). Trimming cost V 0 bases and J 4 bases, with 12 bases left between them. Germline V gene lookup returns CDR1 LGHNA and CDR2 YNFKEQ. CDR3 length: 15 residues. CDR3 residues: CASSQDRGGIYGYTF. The CDR3 DNA reads as TGTGCCAGCAGCCAAGACAGGGGAGGGATCTATGGCTACACCTTC.

The chain couples TRBV5-1 to TRBJ2-5; 9 positions match TRBD1. From germline, CDR1 is SGHRS and CDR2 YFSETQ. The CDR3 has 16 amino acids. The ends lost 0 bases at V and 2 bases at J; junction bases unmatched: 5. CDR3 DNA sequence: TGCGCCAGCAGCTTGGGGGACAGGGCGGGGCAAGAGACCCAGTACTTC. Its translation: CASSLGDRAGQETQYF.